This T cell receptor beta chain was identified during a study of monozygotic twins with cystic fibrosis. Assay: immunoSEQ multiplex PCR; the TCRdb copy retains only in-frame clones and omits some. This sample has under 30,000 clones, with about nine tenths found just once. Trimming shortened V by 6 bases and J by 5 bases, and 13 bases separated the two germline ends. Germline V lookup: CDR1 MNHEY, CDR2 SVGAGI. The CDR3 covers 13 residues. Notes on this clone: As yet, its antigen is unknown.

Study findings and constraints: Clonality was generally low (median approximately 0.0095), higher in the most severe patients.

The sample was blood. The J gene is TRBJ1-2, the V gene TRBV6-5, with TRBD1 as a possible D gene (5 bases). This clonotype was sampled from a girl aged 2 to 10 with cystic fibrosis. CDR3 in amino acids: CASSKGTGYGYTF. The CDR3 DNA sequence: TGTGCCAGCAGCAAGGGGACGGGGTATGGCTACACCTTC.